A selection of T cell receptor beta chains follows, all from one sample in a study of CD8 T cells in Susac syndrome. MiXCR, run by TCRdb on the immunoSEQ multiplex PCR reads, gives a single entry per CDR3 protein. The sample carries some 200,000 distinct CDR3 sequences, around 95% recorded once. Material for sequencing was CD4+ T cells from PBMCs. All receptors come from a human donor with Susac syndrome. Both conserved end residues are part of each CDR3.

v_gene	j_gene	CDR3aa
TRBV29-1	TRBJ1-1	CSVDGGRNTEAFF
TRBV12-3/TRBV12-4	TRBJ1-3	CASSLVISGNTIYF
TRBV10-3	TRBJ2-7	CAISEYGTSYEQYF
TRBV29-1	TRBJ2-1	CSVDSASGVGQFF
TRBV28	TRBJ1-2	CASSQPSGDRGYGYTF
TRBV29-1	TRBJ1-5	CSVEEEGTGGYQPQHF
TRBV4-2	TRBJ2-7	CASSHRAGEYYEQYF
TRBV6-4	TRBJ2-1	CASSILALSSYNEQFF
TRBV20-1	TRBJ1-2	CSASGGGATDRGYTF
TRBV3-1	TRBJ1-6	CASSQVVDSPLHF
TRBV27	TRBJ2-2	CASRNPTGPPGELFF
TRBV12-3/TRBV12-4	TRBJ1-2	CASSHNRENYGYTF
TRBV7-9	TRBJ2-5	CASSWGLAGQNSQETQYF
TRBV20-1	TRBJ1-2	CSARAAYGYTF
TRBV13	TRBJ1-6	CASSLQGSSPLHF
TRBV24-1	TRBJ2-1	CATSDAELGIYVF
TRBV5-1	TRBJ2-2	CASSLGTGSPGELFF
TRBV18	TRBJ2-3	CASSPSGGPDTQYF
TRBV12-5	TRBJ2-6	CASGPGLSGANVLTF
TRBV28	TRBJ1-2	CASSLVQGGYGYTF
TRBV7-9	TRBJ2-1	CASRVSGENYNEQFF
TRBV25-1	TRBJ1-5	CASSDTGPSNQPQHF
TRBV24-1	TRBJ2-3	CATSDTDTQYF
TRBV6-2/TRBV6-3	TRBJ1-5	CASSLQSNQPQHF
TRBV12-3/TRBV12-4	TRBJ2-7	CASSLAGFLYEQYF
TRBV29-1	TRBJ2-6	CSVEERAGVGANVLTF
TRBV12-3/TRBV12-4	TRBJ2-6	CASSLGSGANVLTF
TRBV6-2/TRBV6-3	TRBJ2-6	CASSYRRGSGANVLTF
TRBV27	TRBJ2-1	CASRLAGGNEQFF
TRBV20-1	TRBJ1-1	CSASRTGPEAFF
TRBV29-1	TRBJ2-3	CSVDLPAGGADTQYF
TRBV5-1	TRBJ2-1	CASRPDQRSYNEQFF
TRBV29-1	TRBJ1-3	CSALPTGLGNTIYF